This T cell receptor beta chain was obtained from a study of T cell changes during pregnancy in multiple sclerosis. Clones were sequenced by immunoSEQ multiplex PCR, and TCRdb holds only the in-frame ones, with some missing. The sample lists 75,000 to 100,000 clones, about nine tenths occurring once. V lost 11 bases to trimming and J lost 2 bases, with 7 bases between them. The germline V gene encodes CDR1 MNHNS and CDR2 SASEGT. The CDR3 is 10 amino acids. V is TRBV6-1 and J is TRBJ2-7; D may be TRBD2 (6 bases). The source was peripheral blood, collected after pregnancy. This receptor was obtained from a female donor in good health, enrolled as a control in a pregnancy study. This CDR3 is CASGAYEQYF. CDR3 nucleotide sequence: TGTGCCTCGGGGGCCTACGAGCAGTACTTC.